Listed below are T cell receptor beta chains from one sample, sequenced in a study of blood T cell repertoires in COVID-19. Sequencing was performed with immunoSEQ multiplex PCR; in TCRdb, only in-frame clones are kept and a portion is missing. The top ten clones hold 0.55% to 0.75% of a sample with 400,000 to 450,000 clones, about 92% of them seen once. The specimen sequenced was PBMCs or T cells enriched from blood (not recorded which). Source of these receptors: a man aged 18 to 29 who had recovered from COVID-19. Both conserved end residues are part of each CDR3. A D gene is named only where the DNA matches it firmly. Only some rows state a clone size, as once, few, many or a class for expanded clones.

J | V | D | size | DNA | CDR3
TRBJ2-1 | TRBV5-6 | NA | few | TGTGCCAGCAGGCTTGGTTCCGGGGATGAGCAGTTCTTC | CASRLGSGDEQFF
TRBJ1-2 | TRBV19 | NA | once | TGTGCCAGTAGTATAAGGCGGCAGGGGCCTAACTATGGCTACACCTTC | CASSIRRQGPNYGYTF
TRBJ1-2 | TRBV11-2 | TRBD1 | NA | TGTGCCAGCAGCTTAGACCAGGGGGGTAAAATATCTAACTATGGCTACACCTTC | CASSLDQGGKISNYGYTF
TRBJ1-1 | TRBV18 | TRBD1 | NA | TGTGCCAGCTCAGTGGGACAGGGGGGGAACACTGAAGCTTTCTTT | CASSVGQGGNTEAFF
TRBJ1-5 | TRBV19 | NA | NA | TGTGCCAGTAGTATAGTGGTGGGCAGCAATCAGCCCCAGCATTTT | CASSIVVGSNQPQHF
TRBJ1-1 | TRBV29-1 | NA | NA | TGCAGCGTATCAGCGGGCACTGAAGCTTTCTTT | CSVSAGTEAFF
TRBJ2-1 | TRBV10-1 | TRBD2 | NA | TGCGCCAGCAGTGTAGCGGGAGAGTTTGTTGAGCAGTTCTTC | CASSVAGEFVEQFF
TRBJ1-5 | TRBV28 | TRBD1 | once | TGTGCCAGCACTTTAGGGGGCCTTCCCACCAATCAGCCCCAGCATTTT | CASTLGGLPTNQPQHF
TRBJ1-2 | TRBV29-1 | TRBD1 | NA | TGCAGCGGGCGGGAACAGGGGTACGGCGGCTACACCTTC | CSGREQGYGGYTF
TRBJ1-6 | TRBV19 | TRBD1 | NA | TGTGCCAGTAGCCCGGACAGGTCGCCCCTCCACTTT | CASSPDRSPLHF
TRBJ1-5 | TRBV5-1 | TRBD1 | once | TGCGCCAGCAGCCCCGGACAGGGAGAAAATCAGCCCCAGCATTTT | CASSPGQGENQPQHF
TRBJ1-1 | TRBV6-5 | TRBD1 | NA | TGTGCCAGCAGGCCCGAACAGGGGCACACTGAAGCTTTCTTT | CASRPEQGHTEAFF
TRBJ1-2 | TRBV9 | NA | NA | TGTGCCAGCAGCGTCAACATAGGAGGGGAGGACTATGGCTACACCTTC | CASSVNIGGEDYGYTF
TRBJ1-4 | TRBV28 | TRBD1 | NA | TGTGCCAGCAGTCCGCCGGGACAGAGGGGTGAAAAACTGTTTTTT | CASSPPGQRGEKLFF
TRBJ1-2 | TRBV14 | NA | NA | TGTGCCAGCAGCCAAGCCCCAGGGATTAACTATGGCTACACCTTC | CASSQAPGINYGYTF
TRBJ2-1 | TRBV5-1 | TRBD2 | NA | TGCGCCAGCAGAAAGCTAGCGGGAATAAATAATGAGCAGTTCTTC | CASRKLAGINNEQFF
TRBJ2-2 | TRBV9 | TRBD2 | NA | TGTGCCAGCAGCGTTACCATGGGACTAGCGGGAGGGAACACCGGGGAGCTGTTTTTT | CASSVTMGLAGGNTGELFF
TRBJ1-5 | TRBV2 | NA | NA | TGTGCCAGCGGGAGACAGGTTCGTCAGCCCCAGCATTTT | CASGRQVRQPQHF
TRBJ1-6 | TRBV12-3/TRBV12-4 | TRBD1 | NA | TGTGCCAGCAGCGTACAGGGGGGCTCACCCCTCCACTTT | CASSVQGGSPLHF
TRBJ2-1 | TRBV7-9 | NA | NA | TGTGCCAGCAGCCCCTCGGAGGGGGCCGTCAATGAGCAGTTCTTC | CASSPSEGAVNEQFF
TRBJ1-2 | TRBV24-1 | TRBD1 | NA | TGTGCCACCAGTGAACCGGACAGGGTTGGCGGTGGCTACACCTTC | CATSEPDRVGGGYTF
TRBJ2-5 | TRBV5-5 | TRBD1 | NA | TGTGCCAGCAGCTTCCGGACAGGGAGAGAGACCCAGTACTTC | CASSFRTGRETQYF
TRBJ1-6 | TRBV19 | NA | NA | TGTGCCAGTACTCCCACACGGGAGCGTAATTCACCCCTCCACTTT | CASTPTRERNSPLHF
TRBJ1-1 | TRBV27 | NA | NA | TGTGCCAGCAGTCCCCAGGTAAACACTGAAGCTTTCTTT | CASSPQVNTEAFF
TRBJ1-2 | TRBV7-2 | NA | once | TGTGCCAGCAGCTTAGGGACCGGGAACCCTTATGGCTACACCTTC | CASSLGTGNPYGYTF
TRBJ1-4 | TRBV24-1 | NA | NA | TGTGCCACCAGTGATTCTTACAGAGAAAATGAAAAACTGTTTTTT | CATSDSYRENEKLFF
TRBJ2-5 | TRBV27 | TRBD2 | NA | TGTGCCAGCAGTACGAAACTAGCGGAGATTCAAGAGACCCAGTACTTC | CASSTKLAEIQETQYF
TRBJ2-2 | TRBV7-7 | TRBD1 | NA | TGTGCCAGCAGCCGGGACAGGGAGGGCACCGGGGAGCTGTTTTTT | CASSRDREGTGELFF
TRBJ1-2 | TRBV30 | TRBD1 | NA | TGTGCCTGGAGGCCAGGGGGAGGCTATGGCTACACCTTC | CAWRPGGGYGYTF
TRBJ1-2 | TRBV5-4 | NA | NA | TGTGCCAGCAGCCCCGAGGATAACTATGGCTACACCTTC | CASSPEDNYGYTF
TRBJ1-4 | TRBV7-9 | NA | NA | TGTGCCAGCAGCTTCCTTGGGACAATTGGGGAAAAACTGTTTTTT | CASSFLGTIGEKLFF
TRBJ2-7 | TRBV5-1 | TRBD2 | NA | TGCGCCAGCAGTGCTGAAGGGACTAGCGGGGGGTGGGAGCAGTACTTC | CASSAEGTSGGWEQYF
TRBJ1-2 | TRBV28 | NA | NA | TGTGCCAGCAGTTTTGGGCAGAACTATGGCTACACCTTC | CASSFGQNYGYTF